This T cell receptor beta chain emerged from a study of OX40 agonist ivuxolimab in advanced cancers. Overall study results and limits: No antigen was identified for the clonally expanded peripheral T cells.

The CDR3 runs 15 residues. V gave up 1 base and J gave up 6 bases, with 12 bases separating them. The germline gives CDR1 SEHNR, CDR2 FQNEAQ (reference sequence). A word on this clone: The target antigen is unknown.

The assay was immunoSEQ multiplex PCR, and TCRdb's table has in-frame clones only and misses some. The sample has some 34,000 clones; around 89% are singletons. The chain recombines TRBV7-9 with TRBJ2-2; tentatively, D is TRBD1 (5 bases). The specimen was CD4+ or CD8+ T cells sorted from blood, collected in a trial of the OX40 agonist ivuxolimab. The receptor was isolated from an adult with an advanced solid tumor such as melanoma, head and neck, liver or kidney cancer. CDR3: CASSLVGALSGELFF. The CDR3 coding sequence is TGTGCCAGCAGCTTAGTAGGGGCACTTTCCGGGGAGCTGTTTTTT.